This T cell receptor (beta chain) was sequenced for a study of CD8 T cells in Susac syndrome. J lost 4 bases, V lost 6 bases, and 9 bases had no gene match. Germline V gene lookup returns CDR1 SGHAT and CDR2 FQNNGV. The CDR3 loop spans 15 amino acids. Reverse transcription used about 0.5 to 1 ug RNA and random hexamers. An immunoSEQ multiplex PCR amplified TCR beta CDR3 over 54 Vbeta and 13 Jbeta. TCRdb re-called the immunoSEQ multiplex PCR reads through MiXCR, storing one row per CDR3 protein. The table shows roughly 130,000 distinct CDR3 sequences, with nearly 95% occurring only once. TCR beta sequences were obtained from blood CD8+ and CD4+ T cells.

The receptor was derived from a human donor in good health. The gene calls are TRBV11-2 and TRBJ2-1; 7 nucleotides align to TRBD2. The sequencing sample was made of CD4+ T cells from PBMCs. This CDR3 is CASRGGALAYNEQFF. CDR3 DNA: TGTGCCAGCAGGGGAGGGGCGTTGGCGTACAATGAGCAGTTCTTC. Filled out from reference TRBV11-2 and TRBJ2-1, the complete variable domain reads EAGVAQSPRYKIIEKRQSVAFWCNPISGHATLYWYQQILGQGPKLLIQFQNNGVVDDSQLPKDRFSAERLKGVDSTLKIQPAKLEDSAVYLCASRGGALAYNEQFFGPGTRLTVL.